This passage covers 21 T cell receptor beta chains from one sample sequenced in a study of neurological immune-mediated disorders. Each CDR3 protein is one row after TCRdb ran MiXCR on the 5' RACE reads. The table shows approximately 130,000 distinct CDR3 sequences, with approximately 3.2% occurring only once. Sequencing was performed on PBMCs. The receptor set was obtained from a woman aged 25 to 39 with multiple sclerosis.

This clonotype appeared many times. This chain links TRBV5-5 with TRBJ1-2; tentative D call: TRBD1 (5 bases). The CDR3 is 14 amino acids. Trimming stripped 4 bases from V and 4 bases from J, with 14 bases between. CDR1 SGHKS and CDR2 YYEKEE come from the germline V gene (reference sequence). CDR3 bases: TGTGCCAGCAGCCGGGACTCGGTCGTCTATGGCTACACCTTC. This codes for CASSRDSVVYGYTF. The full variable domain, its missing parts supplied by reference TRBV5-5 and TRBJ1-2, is DAGVTQSPTHLIKTRGQQVTLRCSPISGHKSVSWYQQVLGQGPQFIFQYYEKEERGRGNFPDRFSARQFPNYSSELNVNALLLGDSALYLCASSRDSVVYGYTFGSGTRLTVV.

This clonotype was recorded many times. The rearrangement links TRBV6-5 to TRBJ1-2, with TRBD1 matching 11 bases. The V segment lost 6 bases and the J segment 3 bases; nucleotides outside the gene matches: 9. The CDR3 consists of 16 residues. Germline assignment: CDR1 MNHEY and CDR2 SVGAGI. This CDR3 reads CASSPMDRGRDYGYTF. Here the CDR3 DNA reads TGTGCCAGCAGCCCAATGGACAGGGGGCGCGACTATGGCTACACCTTC.

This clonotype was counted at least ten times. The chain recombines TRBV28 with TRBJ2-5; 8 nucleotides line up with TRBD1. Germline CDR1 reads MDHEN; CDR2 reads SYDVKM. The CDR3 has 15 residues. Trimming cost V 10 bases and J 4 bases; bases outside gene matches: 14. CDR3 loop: CAIRGRQGAGETQYF. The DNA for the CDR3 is TGTGCCATACGGGGTCGGCAGGGGGCCGGAGAGACCCAGTACTTC.

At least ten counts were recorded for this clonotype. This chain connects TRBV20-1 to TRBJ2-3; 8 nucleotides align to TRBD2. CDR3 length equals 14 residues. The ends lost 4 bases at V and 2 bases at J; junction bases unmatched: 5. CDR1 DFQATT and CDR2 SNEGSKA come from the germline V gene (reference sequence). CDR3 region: CSATKRGNTDTQYF. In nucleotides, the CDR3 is TGCAGTGCTACCAAGCGGGGGAACACAGATACGCAGTATTTT.

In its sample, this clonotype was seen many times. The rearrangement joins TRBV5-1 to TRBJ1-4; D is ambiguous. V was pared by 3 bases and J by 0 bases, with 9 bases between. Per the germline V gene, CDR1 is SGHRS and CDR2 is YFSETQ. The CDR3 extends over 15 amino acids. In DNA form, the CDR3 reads TGCGCCAGCAGCTCGTCAGCAACAACTAATGAAAAACTGTTTTTT. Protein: CASSSSATTNEKLFF.

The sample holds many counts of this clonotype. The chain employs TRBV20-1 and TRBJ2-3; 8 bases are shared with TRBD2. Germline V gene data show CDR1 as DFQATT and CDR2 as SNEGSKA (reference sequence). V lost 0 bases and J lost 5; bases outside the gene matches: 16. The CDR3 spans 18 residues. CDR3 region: CSARDSSQLAGWGDTQYF. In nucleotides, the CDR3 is TGCAGTGCTAGAGATTCCTCCCAGCTAGCGGGTTGGGGAGATACGCAGTATTTT.

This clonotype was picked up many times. As DNA, the CDR3 is TGCGCCAGCAGCTTGAGGGGGGATAGCAATCAGCCCCAGCATTTT. It encodes CASSLRGDSNQPQHF. V and J are TRBV5-1 and TRBJ1-5; D may be TRBD1 (6 bases). The CDR3 runs 15 residues. Trimming removed 1 base at V and 0 bases at J, with 8 bases between. Germline V gives CDR1 SGHRS, CDR2 YFSETQ. The variable domain in full, with the rest retrieved from reference TRBV5-1 and TRBJ1-5, is KAGVTQTPRYLIKTRGQQVTLSCSPISGHRSVSWYQQTPGQGLQFLFEYFSETQRNKGNFPGRFSGRQFSNSRSEMNVSTLELGDSALYLCASSLRGDSNQPQHFGDGTRLSIL.

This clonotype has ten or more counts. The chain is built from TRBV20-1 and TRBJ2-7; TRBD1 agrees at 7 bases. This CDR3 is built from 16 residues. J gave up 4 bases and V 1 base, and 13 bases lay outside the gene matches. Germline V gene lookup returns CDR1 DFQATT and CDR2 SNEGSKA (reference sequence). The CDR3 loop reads CSARVSDRALGYEQYF. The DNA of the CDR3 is TGCAGTGCTAGAGTCTCAGACAGGGCTCTAGGATACGAGCAGTACTTC.

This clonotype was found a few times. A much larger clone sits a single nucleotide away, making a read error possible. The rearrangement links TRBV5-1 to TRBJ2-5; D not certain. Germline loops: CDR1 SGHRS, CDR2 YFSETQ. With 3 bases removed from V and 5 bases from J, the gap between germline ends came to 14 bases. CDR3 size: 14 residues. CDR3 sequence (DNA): TGCGCCAGCAGCTCCCGTAAAGCTACGGAGACCCAGTACTTC. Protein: CASSSRKATETQYF. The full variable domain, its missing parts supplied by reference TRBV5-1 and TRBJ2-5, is KAGVTQTPRYLIKTRGQQVTLSCSPISGHRSVSWYQQTPGQGLQFLFEYFSETQRNKGNFPGRFSGRQFSNSRSEMNVSTLELGDSALYLCASSSRKATETQYFGPGTRLLVL.

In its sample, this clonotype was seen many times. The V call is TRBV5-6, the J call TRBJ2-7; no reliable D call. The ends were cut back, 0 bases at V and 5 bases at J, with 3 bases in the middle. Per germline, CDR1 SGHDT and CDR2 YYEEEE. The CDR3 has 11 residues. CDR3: CASSLGDEQYF. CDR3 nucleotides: TGTGCCAGCAGCTTGGGAGACGAGCAGTACTTC.

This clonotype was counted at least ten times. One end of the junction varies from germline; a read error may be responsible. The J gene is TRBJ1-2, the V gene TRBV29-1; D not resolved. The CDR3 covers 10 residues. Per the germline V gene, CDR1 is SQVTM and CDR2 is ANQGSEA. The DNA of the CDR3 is TGCAGCGTTGAATTTGCAAATTTGTCCTTC. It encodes CSVEFANLSF.

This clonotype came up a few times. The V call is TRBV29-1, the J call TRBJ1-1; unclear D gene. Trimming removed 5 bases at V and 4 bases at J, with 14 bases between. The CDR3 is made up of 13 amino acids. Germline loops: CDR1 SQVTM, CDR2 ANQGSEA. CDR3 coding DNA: TGCAGCGTTCACTTAATGGGGTCCACTGAAGCTTTCTTT. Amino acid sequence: CSVHLMGSTEAFF.

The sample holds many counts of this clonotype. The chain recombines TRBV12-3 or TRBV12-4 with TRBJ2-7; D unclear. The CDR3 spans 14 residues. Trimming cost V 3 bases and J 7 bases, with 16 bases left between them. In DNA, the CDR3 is TGTGCCAGCAGTTTGATCCTCCTCCGTGATGAGCAGTACTTC. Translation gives CASSLILLRDEQYF.

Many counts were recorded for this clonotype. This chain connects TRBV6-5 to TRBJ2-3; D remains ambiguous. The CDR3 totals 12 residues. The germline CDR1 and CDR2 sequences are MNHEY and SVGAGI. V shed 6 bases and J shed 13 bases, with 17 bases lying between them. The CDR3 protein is CASSSDTKWEYF. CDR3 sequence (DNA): TGTGCCAGCAGCTCCGACACCAAGTGGGAGTATTTT.

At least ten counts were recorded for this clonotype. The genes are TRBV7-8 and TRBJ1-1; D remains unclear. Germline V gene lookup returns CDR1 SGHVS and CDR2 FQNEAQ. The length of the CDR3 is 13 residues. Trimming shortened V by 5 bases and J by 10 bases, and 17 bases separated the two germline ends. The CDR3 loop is CASSGHWIRGAFF. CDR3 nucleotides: TGTGCCAGCAGCGGCCATTGGATTCGGGGAGCTTTCTTT.

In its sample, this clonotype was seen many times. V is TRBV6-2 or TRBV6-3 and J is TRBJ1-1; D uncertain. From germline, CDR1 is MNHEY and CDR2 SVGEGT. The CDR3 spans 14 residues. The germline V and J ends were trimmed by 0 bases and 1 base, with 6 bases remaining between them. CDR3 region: CASSYSAANTEAFF. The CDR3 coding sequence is TGTGCCAGCAGTTACTCGGCCGCGAACACTGAAGCTTTCTTT.

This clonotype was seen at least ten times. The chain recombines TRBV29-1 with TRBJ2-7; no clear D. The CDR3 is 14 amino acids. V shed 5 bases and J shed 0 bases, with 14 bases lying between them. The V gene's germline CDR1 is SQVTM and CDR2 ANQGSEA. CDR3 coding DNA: TGCAGCGTTCTGAGACCCGGCCCCTCCTACGAGCAGTACTTC. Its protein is CSVLRPGPSYEQYF.

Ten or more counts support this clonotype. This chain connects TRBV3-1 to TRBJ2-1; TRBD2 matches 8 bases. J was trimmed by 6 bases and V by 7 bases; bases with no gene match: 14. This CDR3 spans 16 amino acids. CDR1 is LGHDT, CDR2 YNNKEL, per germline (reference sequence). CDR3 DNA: TGTGCCAGCACCCAGAGGGACGGGGGGGCCCTCAATGAGCAGTTCTTC. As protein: CASTQRDGGALNEQFF.

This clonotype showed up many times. CDR3 loop: CASSLSGYGYTF. CDR3 DNA: TGCGCCAGCAGCTTGTCAGGCTATGGCTACACCTTC. The chain has TRBV5-1 and TRBJ1-2; no definite D call. The CDR3 is 12 amino acids. Germline assignment: CDR1 SGHRS and CDR2 YFSETQ. V was trimmed by 1 base and J by 4 bases, leaving 5 bases between them.

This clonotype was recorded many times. CDR3 loop: CSAAAGTAGDEQYF. CDR3 nucleotide sequence: TGCAGTGCGGCAGCCGGGACGGCGGGCGACGAGCAGTACTTC. This chain uses TRBV20-1 with TRBJ2-7; D may correspond to TRBD1 or TRBD2 (5 bases each). CDR1 DFQATT and CDR2 SNEGSKA come from the germline V gene (reference sequence). V was clipped by 6 bases and J by 5 bases, with 20 bases between them. This CDR3 contains 14 residues.

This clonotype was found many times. The chain's CDR3 is CASSRKPGQKNEKLFF. In DNA, the CDR3 is TGCGCCAGCAGCCGCAAACCGGGACAGAAGAATGAAAAACTGTTTTTT. This chain joins TRBV4-3 and TRBJ1-4; 7 nucleotides agree with TRBD1. Trimming cost V 4 bases and J 5 bases; bases outside gene matches: 10. Germline V lookup: CDR1 LGHNA, CDR2 YSLEER. This CDR3 comprises 16 residues.